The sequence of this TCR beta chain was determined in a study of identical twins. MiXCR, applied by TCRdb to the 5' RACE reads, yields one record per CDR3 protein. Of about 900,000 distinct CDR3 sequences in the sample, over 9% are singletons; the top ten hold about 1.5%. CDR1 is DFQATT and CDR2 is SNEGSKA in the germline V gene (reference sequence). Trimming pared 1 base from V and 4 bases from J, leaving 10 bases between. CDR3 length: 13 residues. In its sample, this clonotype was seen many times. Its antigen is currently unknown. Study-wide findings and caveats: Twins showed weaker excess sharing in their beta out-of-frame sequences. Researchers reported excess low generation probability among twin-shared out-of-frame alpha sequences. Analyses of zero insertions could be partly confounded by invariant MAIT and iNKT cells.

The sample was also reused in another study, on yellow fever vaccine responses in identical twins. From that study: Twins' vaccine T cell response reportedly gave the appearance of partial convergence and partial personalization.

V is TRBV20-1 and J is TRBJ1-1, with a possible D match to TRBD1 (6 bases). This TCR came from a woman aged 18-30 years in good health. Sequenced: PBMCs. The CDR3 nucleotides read TGCAGTGCTAGAGCGGGGGCAGTCACTGAAGCTTTCTTT. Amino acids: CSARAGAVTEAFF.